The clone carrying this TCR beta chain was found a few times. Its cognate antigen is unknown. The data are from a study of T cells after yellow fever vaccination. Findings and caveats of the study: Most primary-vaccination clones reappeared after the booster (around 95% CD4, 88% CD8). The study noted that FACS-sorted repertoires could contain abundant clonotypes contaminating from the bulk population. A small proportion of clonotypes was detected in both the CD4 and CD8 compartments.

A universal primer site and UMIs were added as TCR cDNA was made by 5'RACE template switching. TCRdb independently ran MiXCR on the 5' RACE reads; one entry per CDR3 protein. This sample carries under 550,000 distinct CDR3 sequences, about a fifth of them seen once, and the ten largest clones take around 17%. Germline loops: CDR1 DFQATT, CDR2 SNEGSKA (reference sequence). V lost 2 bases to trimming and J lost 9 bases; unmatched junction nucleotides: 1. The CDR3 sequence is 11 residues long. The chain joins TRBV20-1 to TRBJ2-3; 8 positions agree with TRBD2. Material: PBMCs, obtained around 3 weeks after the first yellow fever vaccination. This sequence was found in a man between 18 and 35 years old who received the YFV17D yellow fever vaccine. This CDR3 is CSARTGGTQYF. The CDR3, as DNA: TGCAGTGCTAGAACGGGGGGGACGCAGTATTTT.